Listed below are T cell receptor beta chains from one sample, sequenced in a study of CD8 T cells in Susac syndrome. TCRdb redid the calling of the immunoSEQ multiplex PCR reads with MiXCR, one entry per CDR3 protein. The sample gives more than 200,000 distinct CDR3 sequences, approximately 94% of which show up once; 0.15% is in the top ten. The sample comprised CD4+ T cells from PBMCs. These receptors all stem from a human donor with Susac syndrome. CDR3s include the opening cysteine and the closing phenylalanine or tryptophan. A D gene is named only where the DNA matches it firmly. A clone size is listed for some rows: how often the clone was seen (once, few, many), or a class if it is expanded.

.	.	TRBV5-1	15	TRBJ1-3	TGCGCCAGCAGCTTGACCGTGAGCTCTGGAAACACCATATATTTT	CASSLTVSSGNTIYF
.	.	TRBV29-1	13	TRBJ1-4	TGCAGCGTTGGGTACCCAACTAATGAAAAACTGTTTTTT	CSVGYPTNEKLFF
.	.	TRBV30	16	TRBJ2-5	TGTGCCTGGAGTGTAAAGATAGGGACGGTAGCGGAGACCCAGTACTTC	CAWSVKIGTVAETQYF
TRBD1	.	TRBV19	14	TRBJ2-7	TGTGCCAGTAGTAGACAGGGAGATTCCTACGAGCAGTACTTC	CASSRQGDSYEQYF
.	.	TRBV30	15	TRBJ1-2	TGTGCCTGGAGTGCCCGGCAACACGCGATCTATGGCTACACCTTC	CAWSARQHAIYGYTF
TRBD1	.	TRBV18	14	TRBJ1-2	TGTGCCAGCTCACCACAGGGGGCGGACTATGGCTACACCTTC	CASSPQGADYGYTF
TRBD1	.	TRBV9	15	TRBJ1-1	TGTGCCAGCAGCTCAGCGACAGGGAGGAACACTGAAGCTTTCTTT	CASSSATGRNTEAFF
.	.	TRBV5-1	15	TRBJ2-1	TGCGCCAGCAGCTTGTCTTCGGGGGACTACAATGAGCAGTTCTTC	CASSLSSGDYNEQFF
.	.	TRBV20-1	11	TRBJ1-1	TGCAGTGCGCCGATCACAGGGCTGGATTTCTTT	CSAPITGLDFF
.	.	TRBV29-1	15	TRBJ1-2	TGCAGCGTTTTATCCCCCGCCGGAAATCTCTATGGCTACACCTTC	CSVLSPAGNLYGYTF
.	once	TRBV3-1	14	TRBJ1-2	TGTGCCAGCAGCCAAGAGGGGTCGGACTATGGCTACACCTTC	CASSQEGSDYGYTF
.	.	TRBV20-1	13	TRBJ1-1	TGCAGTGCTAGAGACGGAGTGGGCACTGAAGCTTTCTTT	CSARDGVGTEAFF
.	.	TRBV5-5	15	TRBJ2-3	TGTGCCAGCAGCTTGGAGGGCAGGGTCCCAGATACGCAGTATTTT	CASSLEGRVPDTQYF
.	.	TRBV5-1	14	TRBJ1-3	TGCGCCAGCAGCTTGGACAGACTGAGAAACACCATATATTTT	CASSLDRLRNTIYF
TRBD1	.	TRBV19	14	TRBJ2-7	TGTGCCAGTAGTCCCGAGGGGGCGGAGTACGAGCAGTACTTC	CASSPEGAEYEQYF